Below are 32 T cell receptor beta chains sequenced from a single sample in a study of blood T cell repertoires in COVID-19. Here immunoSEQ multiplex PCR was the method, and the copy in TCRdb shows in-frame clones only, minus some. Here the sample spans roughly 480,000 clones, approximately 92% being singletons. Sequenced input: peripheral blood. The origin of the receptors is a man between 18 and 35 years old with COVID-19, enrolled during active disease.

The CDR3 DNA reads as TGTGCCAGCAGTTTCGGGACTAGCCCTTACGAGCAGTACTTC. Protein product: CASSFGTSPYEQYF. The chain uses TRBV28 and TRBJ2-7; 9 positions agree with TRBD2. The V gene end was trimmed by 3 bases and the J gene end by 4 bases; junction bases not matched to a gene: 4. The CDR3 spans 14 residues. Germline V gives CDR1 MDHEN, CDR2 SYDVKM.

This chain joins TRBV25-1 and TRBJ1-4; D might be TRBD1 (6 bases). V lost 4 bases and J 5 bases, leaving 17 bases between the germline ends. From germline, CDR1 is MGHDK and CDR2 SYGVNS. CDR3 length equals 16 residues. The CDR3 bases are TGTGCCAGCAGTGGGCTGACAGGCCTAAAGAATGAAAAACTGTTTTTT. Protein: CASSGLTGLKNEKLFF.

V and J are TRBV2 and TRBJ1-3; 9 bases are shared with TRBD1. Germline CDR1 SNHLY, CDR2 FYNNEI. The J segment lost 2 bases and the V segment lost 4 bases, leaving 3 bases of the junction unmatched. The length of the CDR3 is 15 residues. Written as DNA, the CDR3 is TGTGCCAGCAGTGTGGACAGGGGTCCTGGAAACACCATATATTTT. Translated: CASSVDRGPGNTIYF.

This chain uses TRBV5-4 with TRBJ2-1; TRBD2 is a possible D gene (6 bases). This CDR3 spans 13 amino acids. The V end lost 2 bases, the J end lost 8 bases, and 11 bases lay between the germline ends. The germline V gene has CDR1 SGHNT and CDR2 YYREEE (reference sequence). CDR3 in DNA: TGTGCCAGCAGCTTTGGAGGGATGGATGAGCAGTTCTTC. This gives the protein CASSFGGMDEQFF. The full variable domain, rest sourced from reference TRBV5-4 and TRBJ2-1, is ETGVTQSPTHLIKTRGQQVTLRCSSQSGHNTVSWYQQALGQGPQFIFQYYREEENGRGNFPPRFSGLQFPNYSSELNVNALELDDSALYLCASSFGGMDEQFFGPGTRLTVL.

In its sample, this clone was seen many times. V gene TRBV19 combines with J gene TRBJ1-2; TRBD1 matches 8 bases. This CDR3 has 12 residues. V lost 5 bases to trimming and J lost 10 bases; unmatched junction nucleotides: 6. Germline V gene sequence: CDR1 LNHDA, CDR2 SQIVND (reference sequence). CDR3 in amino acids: CASSVDRVDYTF. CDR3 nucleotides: TGTGCCAGTAGTGTGGACAGGGTCGACTACACCTTC.

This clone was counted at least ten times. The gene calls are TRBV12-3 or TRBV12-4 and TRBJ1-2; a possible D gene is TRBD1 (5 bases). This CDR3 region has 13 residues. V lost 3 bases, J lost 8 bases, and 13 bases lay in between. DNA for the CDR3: TGTGCCAGCAGTTTGGGGCCCCGGGTAGGCTACACCTTC. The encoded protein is CASSLGPRVGYTF.

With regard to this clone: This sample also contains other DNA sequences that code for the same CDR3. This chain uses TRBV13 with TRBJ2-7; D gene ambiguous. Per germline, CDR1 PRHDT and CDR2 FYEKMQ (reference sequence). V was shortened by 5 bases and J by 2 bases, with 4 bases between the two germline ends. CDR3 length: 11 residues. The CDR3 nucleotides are TGTGCCAGCAGCCCCACCTACGAGCAGTACTTC. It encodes CASSPTYEQYF.

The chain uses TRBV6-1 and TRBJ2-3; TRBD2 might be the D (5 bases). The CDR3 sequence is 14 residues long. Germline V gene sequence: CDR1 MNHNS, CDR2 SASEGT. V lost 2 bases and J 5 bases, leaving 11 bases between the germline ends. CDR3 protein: CASSETRRLDTQYF. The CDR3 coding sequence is TGTGCCAGCAGTGAAACTAGGCGGTTAGATACGCAGTATTTT.

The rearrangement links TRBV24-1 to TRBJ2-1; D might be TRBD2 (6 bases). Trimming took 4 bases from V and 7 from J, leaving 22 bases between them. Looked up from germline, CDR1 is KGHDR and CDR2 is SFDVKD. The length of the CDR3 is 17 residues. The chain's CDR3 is CATSDTSAGRAMNEQFF. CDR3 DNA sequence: TGTGCCACCAGTGACACGTCTGCGGGAAGGGCCATGAATGAGCAGTTCTTC.

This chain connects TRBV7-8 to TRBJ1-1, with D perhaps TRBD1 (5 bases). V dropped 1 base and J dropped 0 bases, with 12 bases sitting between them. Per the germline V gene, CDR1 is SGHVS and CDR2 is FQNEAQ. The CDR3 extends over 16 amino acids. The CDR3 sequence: CASSLESGPLNTEAFF. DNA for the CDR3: TGTGCCAGCAGCTTAGAATCAGGGCCCTTGAACACTGAAGCTTTCTTT.

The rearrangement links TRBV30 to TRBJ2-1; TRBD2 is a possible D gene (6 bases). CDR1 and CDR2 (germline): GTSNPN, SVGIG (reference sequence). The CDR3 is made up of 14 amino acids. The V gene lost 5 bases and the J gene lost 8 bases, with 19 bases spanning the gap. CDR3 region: CAWGTRDGVDEQFF. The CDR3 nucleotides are TGTGCCTGGGGTACGCGGGATGGGGTGGATGAGCAGTTCTTC.

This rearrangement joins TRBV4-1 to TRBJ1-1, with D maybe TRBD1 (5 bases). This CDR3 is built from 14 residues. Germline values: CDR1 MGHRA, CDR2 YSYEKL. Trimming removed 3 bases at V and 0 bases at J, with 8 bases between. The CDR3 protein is CASSHREMNTEAFF. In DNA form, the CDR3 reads TGCGCCAGCAGCCACAGGGAAATGAACACTGAAGCTTTCTTT.

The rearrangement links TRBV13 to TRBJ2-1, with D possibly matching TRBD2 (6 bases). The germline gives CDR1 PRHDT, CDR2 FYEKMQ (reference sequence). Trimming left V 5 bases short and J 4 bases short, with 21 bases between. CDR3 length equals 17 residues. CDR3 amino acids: CASSATGLAENYNEQFF. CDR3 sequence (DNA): TGTGCCAGCAGCGCCACCGGATTAGCGGAAAATTACAATGAGCAGTTCTTC. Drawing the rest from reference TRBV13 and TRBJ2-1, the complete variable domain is AAGVIQSPRHLIKEKRETATLKCYPIPRHDTVYWYQQGPGQDPQFLISFYEKMQSDKGSIPDRFSAQQFSDYHSELNMSSLELGDSALYFCASSATGLAENYNEQFFGPGTRLTVL.

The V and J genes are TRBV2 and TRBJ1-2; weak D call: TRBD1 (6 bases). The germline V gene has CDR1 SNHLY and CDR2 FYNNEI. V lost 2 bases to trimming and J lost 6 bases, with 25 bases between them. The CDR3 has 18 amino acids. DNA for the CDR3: TGTGCCAGCAGTGAAACAGGGAGAGGAAAAGGGACCCGAAATGGCTACACCTTC. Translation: CASSETGRGKGTRNGYTF.

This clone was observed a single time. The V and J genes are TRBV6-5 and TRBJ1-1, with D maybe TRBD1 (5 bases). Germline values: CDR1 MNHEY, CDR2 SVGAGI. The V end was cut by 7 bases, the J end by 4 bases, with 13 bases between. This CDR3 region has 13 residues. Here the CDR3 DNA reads TGTGCCAGCAAACTATTTGACAGCACTGAAGCTTTCTTT. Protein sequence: CASKLFDSTEAFF.

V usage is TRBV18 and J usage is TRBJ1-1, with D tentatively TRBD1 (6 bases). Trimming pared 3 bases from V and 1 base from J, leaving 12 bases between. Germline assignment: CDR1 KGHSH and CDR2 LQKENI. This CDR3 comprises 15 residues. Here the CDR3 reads CASSPEGHRNTEAFF. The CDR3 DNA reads TGTGCCAGCTCACCCGAGGGACACCGGAACACTGAAGCTTTCTTT. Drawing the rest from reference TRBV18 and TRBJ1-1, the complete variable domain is NAGVMQNPRHLVRRRGQEARLRCSPMKGHSHVYWYRQLPEEGLKFMVYLQKENIIDESGMPKERFSAEFPKEGPSILRIQQVVRGDSAAYFCASSPEGHRNTEAFFGQGTRLTVV.

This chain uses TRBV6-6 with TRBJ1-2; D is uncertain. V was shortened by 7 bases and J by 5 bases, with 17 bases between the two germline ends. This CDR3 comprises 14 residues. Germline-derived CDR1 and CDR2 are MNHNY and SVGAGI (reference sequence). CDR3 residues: CASTGRGAAYGYTF. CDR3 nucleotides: TGTGCCAGCACAGGACGGGGAGCGGCTTATGGCTACACCTTC.

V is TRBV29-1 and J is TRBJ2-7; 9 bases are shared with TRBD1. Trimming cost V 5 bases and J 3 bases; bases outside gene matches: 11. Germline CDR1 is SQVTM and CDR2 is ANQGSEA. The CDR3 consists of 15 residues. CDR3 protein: CSVNERDRAGYEQYF. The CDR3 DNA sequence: TGCAGCGTTAACGAGCGGGACAGGGCTGGCTACGAGCAGTACTTC.

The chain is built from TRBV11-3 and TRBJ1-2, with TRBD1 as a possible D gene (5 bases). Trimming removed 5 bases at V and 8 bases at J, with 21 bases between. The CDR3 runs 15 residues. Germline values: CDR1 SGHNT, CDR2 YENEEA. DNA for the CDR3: TGTGCCAGCAGCCCCGGCGGGGGGTACGCAGAAGGCTACACCTTC. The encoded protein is CASSPGGGYAEGYTF.

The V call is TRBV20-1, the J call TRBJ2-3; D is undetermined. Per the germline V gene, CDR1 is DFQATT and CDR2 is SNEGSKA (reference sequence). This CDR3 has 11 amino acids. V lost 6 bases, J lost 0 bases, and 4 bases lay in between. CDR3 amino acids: CSAESTDTQYF. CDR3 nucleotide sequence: TGCAGTGCCGAGAGCACAGATACGCAGTATTTT.

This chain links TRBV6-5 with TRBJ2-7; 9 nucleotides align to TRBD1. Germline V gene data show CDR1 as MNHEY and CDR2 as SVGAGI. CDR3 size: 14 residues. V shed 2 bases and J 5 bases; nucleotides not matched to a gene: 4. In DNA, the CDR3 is TGTGCCAGCAGTTACACGGGACAGGGAGACGAGCAGTACTTC. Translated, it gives CASSYTGQGDEQYF.

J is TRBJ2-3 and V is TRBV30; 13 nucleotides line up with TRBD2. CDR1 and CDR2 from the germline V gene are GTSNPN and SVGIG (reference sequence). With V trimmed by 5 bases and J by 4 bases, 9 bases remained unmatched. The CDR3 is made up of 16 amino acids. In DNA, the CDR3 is TGTGCCTGGGCAAACGGACTAGCGGGAGAGTCAGATACGCAGTATTTT. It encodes CAWANGLAGESDTQYF.

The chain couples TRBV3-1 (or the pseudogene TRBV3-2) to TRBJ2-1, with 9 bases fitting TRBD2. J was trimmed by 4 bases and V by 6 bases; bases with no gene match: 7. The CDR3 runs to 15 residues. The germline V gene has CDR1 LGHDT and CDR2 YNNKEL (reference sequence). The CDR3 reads CASSPTSGQYNEQFF. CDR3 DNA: TGTGCCAGCAGTCCTACTAGCGGGCAATACAATGAGCAGTTCTTC.

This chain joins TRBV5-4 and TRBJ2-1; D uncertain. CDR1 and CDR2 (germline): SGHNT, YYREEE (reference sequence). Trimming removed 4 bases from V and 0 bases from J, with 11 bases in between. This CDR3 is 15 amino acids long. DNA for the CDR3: TGTGCCAGCAGCACGATTCTAAGCTCCTACAATGAGCAGTTCTTC. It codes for CASSTILSSYNEQFF.

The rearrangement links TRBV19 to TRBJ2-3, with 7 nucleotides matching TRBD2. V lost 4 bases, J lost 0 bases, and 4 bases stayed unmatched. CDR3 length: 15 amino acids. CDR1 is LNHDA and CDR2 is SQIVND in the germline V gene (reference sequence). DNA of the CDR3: TGTGCCAGTAGTAGGGAGGGGTCGAGCACAGATACGCAGTATTTT. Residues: CASSREGSSTDTQYF.

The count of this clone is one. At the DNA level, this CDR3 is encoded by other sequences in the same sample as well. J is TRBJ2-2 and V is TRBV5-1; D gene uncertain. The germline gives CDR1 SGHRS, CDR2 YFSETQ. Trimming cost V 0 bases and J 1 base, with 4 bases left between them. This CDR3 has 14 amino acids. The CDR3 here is CASSLGLNTGELFF. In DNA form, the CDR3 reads TGCGCCAGCAGCTTGGGGCTGAACACCGGGGAGCTGTTTTTT.

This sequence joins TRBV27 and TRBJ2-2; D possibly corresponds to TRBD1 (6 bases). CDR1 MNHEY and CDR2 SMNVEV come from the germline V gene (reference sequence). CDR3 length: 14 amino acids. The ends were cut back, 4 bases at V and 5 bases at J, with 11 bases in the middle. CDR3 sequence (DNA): TGTGCCAGCAGTTCGGTAGGGACAACCGGGGAGCTGTTTTTT. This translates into CASSSVGTTGELFF.

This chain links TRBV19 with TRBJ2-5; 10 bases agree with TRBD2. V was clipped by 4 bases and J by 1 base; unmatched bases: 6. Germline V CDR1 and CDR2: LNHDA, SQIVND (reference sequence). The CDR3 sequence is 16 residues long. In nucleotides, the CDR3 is TGTGCCAGTAGTACCCAGCGGGGGGGTTTCCAAGAGACCCAGTACTTC. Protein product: CASSTQRGGFQETQYF. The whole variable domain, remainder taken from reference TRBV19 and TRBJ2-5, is DGGITQSPKYLFRKEGQNVTLSCEQNLNHDAMYWYRQDPGQGLRLIYYSQIVNDFQKGDIAEGYSVSREKKESFPLTVTSAQKNPTAFYLCASSTQRGGFQETQYFGPGTRLLVL.

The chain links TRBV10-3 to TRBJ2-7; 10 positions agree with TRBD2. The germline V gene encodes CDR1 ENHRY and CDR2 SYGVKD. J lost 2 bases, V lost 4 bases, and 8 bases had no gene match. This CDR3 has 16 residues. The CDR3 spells CAISAPTSGTPYEQYF. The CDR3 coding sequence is TGTGCCATCAGTGCTCCTACTAGCGGGACTCCCTACGAGCAGTACTTC.

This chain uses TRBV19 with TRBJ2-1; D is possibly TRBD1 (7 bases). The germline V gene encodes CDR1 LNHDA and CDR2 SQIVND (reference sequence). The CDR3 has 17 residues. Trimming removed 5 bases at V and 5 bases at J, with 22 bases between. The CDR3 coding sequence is TGTGCCAGTAGTGGACGGACAGTCTCCAGGGGGGACAATGAGCAGTTCTTC. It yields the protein CASSGRTVSRGDNEQFF. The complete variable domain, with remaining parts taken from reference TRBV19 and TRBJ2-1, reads DGGITQSPKYLFRKEGQNVTLSCEQNLNHDAMYWYRQDPGQGLRLIYYSQIVNDFQKGDIAEGYSVSREKKESFPLTVTSAQKNPTAFYLCASSGRTVSRGDNEQFFGPGTRLTVL.

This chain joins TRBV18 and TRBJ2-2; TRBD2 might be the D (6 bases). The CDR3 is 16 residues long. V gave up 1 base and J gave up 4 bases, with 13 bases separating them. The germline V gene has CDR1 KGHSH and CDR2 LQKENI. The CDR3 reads CASSPQGGTGTGELFF. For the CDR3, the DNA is TGTGCCAGCTCACCACAGGGCGGGACGGGCACCGGGGAGCTGTTTTTT.

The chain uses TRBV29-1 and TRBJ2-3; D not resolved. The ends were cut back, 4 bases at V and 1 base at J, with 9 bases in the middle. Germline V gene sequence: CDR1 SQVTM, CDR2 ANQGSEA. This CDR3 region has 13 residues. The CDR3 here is CSVVHTGTDTQYF. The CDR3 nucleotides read TGCAGCGTTGTTCATACTGGCACAGATACGCAGTATTTT.